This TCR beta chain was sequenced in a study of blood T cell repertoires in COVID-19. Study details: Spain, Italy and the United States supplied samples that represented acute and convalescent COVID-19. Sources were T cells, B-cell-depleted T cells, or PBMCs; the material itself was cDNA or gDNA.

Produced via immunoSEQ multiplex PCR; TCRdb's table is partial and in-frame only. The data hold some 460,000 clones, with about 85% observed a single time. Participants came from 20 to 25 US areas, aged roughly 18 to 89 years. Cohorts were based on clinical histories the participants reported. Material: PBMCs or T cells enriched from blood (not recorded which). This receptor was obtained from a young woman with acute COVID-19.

The CDR3 DNA reads TGTGCCGCCCGACTAGCGGAGAACACCGGGGAGCTGTTTTTT. The encoded protein is CAARLAENTGELFF. The chain is built from TRBV6-5 and TRBJ2-2; TRBD2 aligns across 9 bases. In germline, CDR1 is MNHEY, CDR2 SVGAGI. The CDR3 totals 14 residues. The ends lost 11 bases at V and 1 base at J; junction bases unmatched: 5.